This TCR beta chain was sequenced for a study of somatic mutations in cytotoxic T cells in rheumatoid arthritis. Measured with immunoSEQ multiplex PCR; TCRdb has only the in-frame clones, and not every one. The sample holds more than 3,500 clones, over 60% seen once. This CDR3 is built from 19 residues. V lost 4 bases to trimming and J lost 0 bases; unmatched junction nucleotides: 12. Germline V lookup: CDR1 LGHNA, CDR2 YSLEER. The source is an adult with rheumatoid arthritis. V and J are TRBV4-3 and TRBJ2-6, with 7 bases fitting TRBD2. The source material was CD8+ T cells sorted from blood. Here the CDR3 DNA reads TGCGCCAGCAGCCCGGGGGTGGGCGGGGGTCCCTCTGGGGCCAACGTCCTGACTTTC. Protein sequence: CASSPGVGGGPSGANVLTF.